This T cell receptor (beta chain) was found in a study of cytomegalovirus exposure and HLA in healthy donors. Study-level background: An early release of data contained 75 million to 90 million unique TCRs, which came from HLA-typed donors.

Of note for this clone: Antigen unknown.

Donors sampled were nominally healthy, though unrecorded immune exposures were likely. With 5 bases removed from V and 7 bases from J, the gap between germline ends came to 14 bases. The CDR3 covers 14 residues. Germline CDR1 reads SGHVS; CDR2 reads FNYEAQ. It was with 60 Vbeta and 13 Jbeta primers that the PCR ran. Assay used: immunoSEQ multiplex PCR; TCRdb lists only in-frame clones, some missing. The sample lists approximately 150,000 clones, around three quarters occurring once. Findings of the study overall: Later on, analysis showed that most CMV-associated TCR beta chains appeared to be HLA-restricted. Donors were assumed by presence/absence analyses to have roughly uniform sequencing depth.

The J gene is TRBJ2-2, the V gene TRBV7-6, with a possible D match to TRBD2 (6 bases). Specimen: PBMCs. This TCR came from a man between 40 and 49 years old in good health and CMV-seronegative. The CDR3 bases are TGTGCCAGCAGCCCCCACCTGGGGGGCGGGGAGCTGTTTTTT. It is translated as CASSPHLGGGELFF.